Listed here are 21 T cell receptor beta chains from one sample, sequenced in a study of T cells in Graves' hyperthyroidism and ophthalmopathy (dated 2019 in TCRdb). Receptors were amplified or captured by multiplex PCR. The sequencer was an Illumina HiSeq 2000. Amplification of TCR beta CDR3 regions was carried out from RNA transcripts. The TCR CDR3 was subjected to a first round of RT-PCR using the HTBI primer set and the Qiagen OneStep RT-PCR kit. TCRdb's own reprocessing of the public reads used fastp at Q25 and MiXCR and kept productive beta chains. Identical CDR3 protein sequences are pooled into one entry, listed with their most common genes and DNA. Across this sample there are 380,000 or so distinct CDR3 sequences, with more than 11% seen only once. The top ten constitute 20% to 25% of the sample. Sequenced input: blood. The receptors stem from a woman under 40 with Graves' hyperthyroidism.

The V call is TRBV2, the J call TRBJ2-5; D uncertain. CDR1 is SNHLY, CDR2 FYNNEI, per germline. V shed 7 bases and J shed 2 bases, with 14 bases lying between them. The CDR3 is made up of 14 amino acids. CDR3 bases: TGTGCCAGCACAGAATCGTCAAGACAAGAGACCCAGTACTTC. Its protein product is CASTESSRQETQYF. Using reference TRBV2 and TRBJ2-5 for the parts outside the CDR3, the full variable domain is EPEVTQTPSHQVTQMGQEVILRCVPISNHLYFYWYRQILGQKVEFLVSFYNNEISEKSEIFDDQFSVERPDGSNFTLKIRSTKLEDSAMYFCASTESSRQETQYFGPGTRLLVL.

This clonotype was seen many times. The V gene is TRBV10-3, the J gene TRBJ2-3; D is possibly TRBD1 (6 bases). Germline lookup yields CDR1 ENHRY and CDR2 SYGVKD. Deletions cut 6 bases from V and 2 bases from J, with 15 bases between. This CDR3 comprises 15 residues. The CDR3 sequence: CAISDEQGYTDTQYF. The CDR3 region has the DNA TGTGCCATCAGCGACGAACAGGGATACACAGATACGCAGTATTTT.

This rearrangement joins TRBV5-1 to TRBJ2-1, with 7 bases lining up with TRBD2. The CDR3 length is 16 residues. The junction had 9 bases not matched to a gene; V was cut back by 4 bases and J by 2 bases. Germline V gives CDR1 SGHRS, CDR2 YFSETQ. CDR3 loop: CASSPGGLRTYNEQFF. CDR3 coding DNA: TGCGCCAGCAGCCCCGGGGGACTACGTACCTACAATGAGCAGTTCTTC.

The CDR3 reads CASSLSIPSTGNTIYF. CDR3 nucleotide sequence: TGTGCCAGCAGCCTATCGATCCCATCCACTGGAAACACCATATATTTT. The chain uses TRBV6-1 and TRBJ1-3; no reliable D call. Per germline, CDR1 MNHNS and CDR2 SASEGT. This CDR3 has 16 amino acids. Trimming shortened V by 6 bases and J by 2 bases, and 17 bases separated the two germline ends.

V and J are TRBV7-9 and TRBJ2-1; D possibly uses TRBD1 or TRBD2 (6 bases each). The CDR3 runs 16 residues. V was cut by 4 bases and J by 9 bases, with 22 bases left in between. CDR1 SEHNR and CDR2 FQNEAQ come from the germline V gene (reference sequence). CDR3 region: CASSSFPGASTSEQFF. CDR3 coding DNA: TGTGCCAGCAGCTCGTTCCCGGGGGCCTCCACAAGTGAGCAGTTCTTC. The variable domain in full, with the rest retrieved from reference TRBV7-9 and TRBJ2-1, is DTGVSQNPRHKITKRGQNVTFRCDPISEHNRLYWYRQTLGQGPEFLTYFQNEAQLEKSRLLSDRFSAERPKGSFSTLEIQRTEQGDSAMYLCASSSFPGASTSEQFFGPGTRLTVL.

The genes are TRBV7-2 and TRBJ2-3, with TRBD1 as a possible D gene (8 bases). V gave up 7 bases and J gave up 2 bases, with 19 bases separating them. Germline V gene sequence: CDR1 SGHTA, CDR2 FQGNSA. CDR3 length: 16 residues. CDR3 protein: CASTETGGDSTDTQYF. In DNA form, the CDR3 reads TGTGCCAGCACAGAAACAGGGGGGGATTCCACAGATACGCAGTATTTT.

This clonotype was found many times. The J gene is TRBJ2-5, the V gene TRBV20-1, with D hard to call. V shed 4 bases and J shed 6 bases, with 6 bases lying between them. This CDR3 comprises 10 residues. In germline, CDR1 is DFQATT, CDR2 SNEGSKA (reference sequence). The CDR3 here is CSATPKTQYF. DNA for the CDR3: TGCAGTGCTACTCCAAAGACCCAGTACTTC.

The rearrangement links TRBV28 to TRBJ1-5; no clear D gene. CDR1 and CDR2 (germline): MDHEN, SYDVKM. The ends were cut back, 3 bases at V and 6 bases at J, with 9 bases in the middle. CDR3 length: 13 amino acids. The CDR3 region is CASSFYLSQPQHF. CDR3 nucleotides: TGTGCCAGCAGTTTTTACCTGAGTCAGCCCCAGCATTTT.

This clonotype has more than one count but fewer than ten. V usage is TRBV13 and J usage is TRBJ2-7; possibly TRBD2 for D (6 bases). V lost 5 bases and J 6 bases, leaving 14 bases between the germline ends. From germline, CDR1 is PRHDT and CDR2 FYEKMQ (reference sequence). This CDR3 region has 13 residues. CDR3 amino acids: CASSPELGLEQYF. DNA of the CDR3: TGTGCCAGCAGCCCAGAACTGGGACTCGAGCAGTACTTC.

This clonotype was picked up many times. V gene TRBV2 combines with J gene TRBJ2-5, with D tentatively TRBD2 (6 bases). CDR1 is SNHLY and CDR2 is FYNNEI in the germline V gene. Between the trimmed V and J ends, which lost 6 bases and 4 bases, there was a span of 21 bases. This CDR3 spans 16 amino acids. In DNA form, the CDR3 reads TGTGCCAGCAGAATGGGCGGCTCCTGGGGAGGAGAGACCCAGTACTTC. This gives the protein CASRMGGSWGGETQYF.

This sequence joins TRBV19 and TRBJ1-5; no clear D. V was cut by 3 bases and J by 0 bases, with 9 bases left in between. From germline, CDR1 is LNHDA and CDR2 SQIVND (reference sequence). This CDR3 has 15 residues. The DNA for the CDR3 is TGTGCCAGTAGTATCAGGAAATATAGCAATCAGCCCCAGCATTTT. This sequence encodes CASSIRKYSNQPQHF.

This clonotype turned up a few times. The rearrangement links TRBV5-6 to TRBJ2-3, with D possibly being TRBD1 (6 bases). The germline gives CDR1 SGHDT, CDR2 YYEEEE. The V and J ends lost 4 bases and 2 bases respectively, with 11 bases between them. This CDR3 comprises 14 residues. CDR3 in amino acids: CASSLGQITDTQYF. The CDR3 DNA reads as TGTGCCAGCAGCCTCGGACAGATCACAGATACGCAGTATTTT.

This clonotype has just a few counts. The V gene is TRBV7-6, the J gene TRBJ2-1; weak D call: TRBD1 (6 bases). The CDR3 spans 15 residues. Germline V gene lookup returns CDR1 SGHVS and CDR2 FNYEAQ. V lost 5 bases and J 8 bases, leaving 19 bases between the germline ends. CDR3 coding DNA: TGTGCCAGCAGCCTTGGGGGACACCTAAGGCATGAGCAGTTCTTC. Protein: CASSLGGHLRHEQFF.

Ten or more counts support this clonotype. This rearrangement joins TRBV12-3 or TRBV12-4 to TRBJ2-3, with 10 bases that match TRBD2. V lost 2 bases, J lost 5 bases, and 7 bases stayed unmatched. The CDR3 is 16 residues long. CDR3 protein: CASSLSGRARGDTQYF. Here the CDR3 DNA reads TGTGCCAGCAGTTTAAGCGGGAGGGCCCGTGGAGATACGCAGTATTTT.

This clonotype was recorded many times. V usage is TRBV15 and J usage is TRBJ2-5, with 9 positions matching TRBD1. Germline V gene lookup returns CDR1 LNHNV and CDR2 YYDKDF (reference sequence). Losses at the gene ends were 1 base for V and 2 bases for J; bases not matched to a gene: 2. CDR3 length equals 15 residues. CDR3 in amino acids: CATSRADRGQETQYF. In DNA, the CDR3 is TGTGCCACCAGCAGAGCAGACAGGGGGCAAGAGACCCAGTACTTC.

This clonotype has a count of ten or more. This chain connects TRBV24-1 to TRBJ2-7; 8 nucleotides line up with TRBD2. This CDR3 comprises 14 residues. The germline CDR1 and CDR2 sequences are KGHDR and SFDVKD. Germline trimming cut 4 bases from V and 6 bases from J; bases unmatched to any gene: 7. The CDR3 protein is CATSETAGVGEQYF. The CDR3 DNA reads as TGTGCCACCAGTGAAACAGCGGGAGTTGGCGAGCAGTACTTC.

This clonotype was counted at least ten times. The V gene is TRBV28, the J gene TRBJ1-2, with D perhaps TRBD1 (6 bases). The ends were cut back, 4 bases at V and 5 bases at J, with 29 bases in the middle. This CDR3 has 19 residues. CDR1 is MDHEN, CDR2 SYDVKM, per germline. CDR3 protein: CASSSPVGGAYTAMYGYTF. The CDR3 DNA follows: TGTGCCAGCAGTTCCCCTGTGGGGGGGGCCTATACGGCAATGTATGGCTACACCTTC.

This clonotype occurred a few times. CDR3 loop: CASSRGLASNTGELFF. DNA of the CDR3: TGTGCCAGCAGCCGAGGACTAGCTTCGAACACCGGGGAGCTGTTTTTT. The gene calls are TRBV7-9 and TRBJ2-2, with 8 nucleotides matching TRBD2. Looked up from germline, CDR1 is SEHNR and CDR2 is FQNEAQ (reference sequence). With V trimmed by 5 bases and J by 0 bases, 5 bases remained unmatched. This CDR3 region has 16 residues.

Ten or more counts support this clonotype. The rearrangement joins TRBV12-3 or TRBV12-4 to TRBJ2-1, with D possibly TRBD2 on 6 matching bases. Between the trimmed V and J ends, which lost 7 bases and 5 bases, there was a span of 9 bases. The CDR3 has 12 residues. In DNA form, the CDR3 reads TGTGCCAGCACGGCGGGGAACAATGAGCAGTTCTTC. It is translated as CASTAGNNEQFF.

This chain uses TRBV30 with TRBJ2-7; perhaps TRBD2 as D (6 bases). Trimming stripped 6 bases from V and 2 bases from J, with 17 bases between. This CDR3 region has 14 residues. Germline V gene data show CDR1 as GTSNPN and CDR2 as SVGIG (reference sequence). CDR3 bases: TGTGCCTGCATTCCCGGGACTGGTGCCTACGAGCAGTACTTC. Its translation: CACIPGTGAYEQYF.

This clonotype was counted only a few times. The CDR3 nucleotides read TGCAGCCCAGGGAGGACGGTCCACCCCTACGAGCAGTACTTC. The encoded protein is CSPGRTVHPYEQYF. The chain combines TRBV29-1 with TRBJ2-7, with D perhaps TRBD2 (6 bases). Germline V gene lookup returns CDR1 SQVTM and CDR2 ANQGSEA. V lost 8 bases to trimming and J lost 2 bases, with 19 bases between them. The CDR3 runs to 14 residues.